The clone carrying this TCR beta chain was detected a few times. As yet, its antigen is unknown. These data come from a study of T-cell memory formation after mild COVID-19. Study-wide results and caveats: Cross-reactive memory appears to have joined, as suggested by some responding clones showing up in pre-infection memory. What remained unconfirmed was the SARS-CoV-2 specificity of second-wave clones peaking on day 37. Day 15 to 85 contracting clones showed balanced CD4/CD8; later expanders leaned CD4+.

With 6 bases removed from V and 15 bases from J, the gap between germline ends came to 21 bases. This CDR3 spans 13 amino acids. With constant-segment primers, 5'RACE yielded cDNA libraries of TCR alpha and TCR beta that carried sample barcodes and UMIs. MiXCR, applied by TCRdb to the 5' RACE reads, yields one record per CDR3 protein. The sample lists around 340,000 distinct CDR3 sequences, more than 15% occurring once. The TCR originated in a man younger than 30 who had mild COVID-19 (a few samples of this study predate the infection). Cell type and time point are not known. The chain links TRBV12-3 or TRBV12-4 to TRBJ2-1; D might be TRBD2 (8 bases). Sequencing was carried out using PBMCs or a T cell subset sorted from them (not recorded which). The CDR3 is CASRTGRGDPRFF. The CDR3 DNA is TGTGCCAGCAGGACAGGGCGGGGGGACCCTAGGTTCTTC.